Listed here is a single T cell receptor beta chain. The sample is drawn from a study of response to subunit inactivated influenza vaccine. V lost 3 bases to trimming and J lost 3 bases; unmatched junction nucleotides: 7. The CDR3 consists of 16 residues. Germline CDR1 reads SGHDT; CDR2 reads YYEEEE. TCRdb itself ran the RT-PCR reads through MiXCR, one entry per CDR3 protein. The sample includes hundreds of thousands of distinct CDR3 sequences, roughly 12% seen only once; the top ten take about 11%. This sample also belongs to another study, concerning T cells expressing NK-cell markers. That paper adds: For TCR beta, cDNA was produced by 5'RACE template switching with UMIs. The TCR beta repertoires were obtained from sorted CD3+CD56+NKG2C+, CD3+CD56+NKG2C- and CD3+CD56-NKG2C+ T cells. In the group of eight sequenced donors, seven were HCMV-seropositive and one was seronegative. In roughly six donors, dominant NKG2C+ clonotypes were about 1.0-8% of CD8+ T cells. Uncertainty persisted over the HCMV specificity of expanded NKG2C+ T cell clones.

The V and J genes are TRBV5-6 and TRBJ2-3, with TRBD2 identical over 10 bases. The starting material was PBMCs from blood, obtained on the day of vaccination. This receptor was taken from a man aged 50 to 60 who received an inactivated influenza vaccine. The CDR3 here is CASSSPAGGETDTQYF. The CDR3 nucleotides read TGTGCCAGCAGCTCACCAGCGGGGGGGGAAACAGATACGCAGTATTTT.